A single sample gave rise to the 10 T cell receptor beta chains below, sequenced in a study of blood T cells in healthy people across ages. The use of a sample-barcoded 5' primer and a J-beta primer mix characterized a second PCR of 7 to 11 cycles. From the 5' RACE reads, TCRdb called clonotypes with MiXCR, one entry per CDR3 protein. Among 450,000 to 700,000 distinct CDR3 sequences, approximately 27% were seen once, and the ten largest hold under 20%. Sequenced: blood. All receptors derive from a woman aged 70-85 years in good health.

This clonotype was counted a few times. The rearrangement uses TRBV9 and TRBJ2-1, with TRBD1 matching 10 bases. V gave up 4 bases and J gave up 11 bases; unmatched junction bases: 9. CDR1 is SGDLS, CDR2 YYNGEE, per germline. The CDR3 spans 14 residues. CDR3 sequence: CASSPRTGGTKQFF. The CDR3 DNA follows: TGTGCCAGCAGCCCCCGGACAGGGGGGACGAAGCAGTTCTTC.

Remarks on this clonotype: This is likely a read error, given that the CDR3 carries no conserved phenylalanine or tryptophan at its end. J is TRBJ2-5 and V is TRBV12-3 or TRBV12-4, with D uncertain. Judging by the DNA end, TRBJ2-7 fits better; the J call may be wrong. This CDR3 spans 13 amino acids. The CDR3: CASSLVGAYEQYL. CDR3 sequence (DNA): TGTGCCAGCAGTTTAGTAGGTGCTTACGAGCAGTACCTC.

This clonotype was seen more than once but under ten times. The chain combines TRBV15 with TRBJ2-3, with 7 bases fitting TRBD1. This CDR3 spans 14 amino acids. The V and J ends lost 4 bases and 6 bases, in that order; junction bases with no gene match: 7. The V gene's germline CDR1 is LNHNV and CDR2 YYDKDF (reference sequence). CDR3: CATSTGGSVDTQYF. The CDR3 DNA sequence: TGTGCCACCAGCACAGGGGGTTCTGTCGATACGCAGTATTTT.

There are a few counts of this clonotype. Here the CDR3 reads CASSLRRTATDTQYF. In nucleotides, the CDR3 is TGTGCCAGCAGCTTAAGGCGGACTGCCACAGATACGCAGTATTTT. This chain links TRBV11-1 with TRBJ2-3; D may be TRBD2 (5 bases). With 2 bases removed from V and 2 bases from J, the gap between germline ends came to 11 bases. This CDR3 region has 15 residues. Looked up from germline, CDR1 is SGHAT and CDR2 is FQDESV (reference sequence).

The chain is built from TRBV6-5 and TRBJ2-1, with D possibly being TRBD1 or TRBD2 (5 bases each). Trimming pared 8 bases from V and 2 bases from J, leaving 13 bases between. The V gene's germline CDR1 is MNHEY and CDR2 SVGAGI. This CDR3 is 14 amino acids long. CDR3 region: CASHGSGPYNEQFF. The CDR3 nucleotides read TGTGCCAGCCACGGTTCGGGGCCCTACAATGAGCAGTTCTTC.

The chain has TRBV5-5 and TRBJ2-3, with 7 bases that match TRBD1. CDR1 and CDR2 from the germline V gene are SGHKS and YYEKEE (reference sequence). V was clipped by 4 bases and J by 2 bases; unmatched bases: 10. CDR3 length equals 16 residues. The CDR3 sequence is CASSPRDSEITDTQYF. The CDR3 nucleotides read TGTGCCAGCAGCCCTCGGGACAGTGAAATCACAGATACGCAGTATTTT.

V gene TRBV5-6 combines with J gene TRBJ1-2; 7 nucleotides align to TRBD1. CDR3 length equals 13 residues. V shed 3 bases and J 5 bases; nucleotides not matched to a gene: 4. Germline V gene lookup returns CDR1 SGHDT and CDR2 YYEEEE. Here the CDR3 DNA reads TGTGCCAGCAGCTCACAGGGGCCTTATGGCTACACCTTC. Translating gives CASSSQGPYGYTF.

The chain is built from TRBV7-9 and TRBJ2-5; a weak D match, TRBD1 (6 bases). V was cut by 5 bases and J by 8 bases, with 15 bases left in between. Germline V gene lookup returns CDR1 SEHNR and CDR2 FQNEAQ (reference sequence). The length of the CDR3 is 13 residues. The CDR3 here is CASSPNQQGTQYF. The DNA of the CDR3 is TGTGCCAGCAGCCCGAATCAACAGGGAACCCAGTACTTC. Looking up the rest from reference TRBV7-9 and TRBJ2-5 gives the full variable domain: DTGVSQNPRHKITKRGQNVTFRCDPISEHNRLYWYRQTLGQGPEFLTYFQNEAQLEKSRLLSDRFSAERPKGSFSTLEIQRTEQGDSAMYLCASSPNQQGTQYFGPGTRLLVL.

The chain links TRBV7-2 to TRBJ2-3; TRBD2 agrees at 8 bases. From germline, CDR1 is SGHTA and CDR2 FQGNSA. The CDR3 spans 15 residues. The V and J ends lost 1 base and 8 bases, in that order; junction bases with no gene match: 8. The CDR3 bases are TGTGCCAGCAGCTTAGGGCGGGGGGTGGTGGGTACGCAGTATTTT. Amino acids: CASSLGRGVVGTQYF.

The V gene is TRBV6-5, the J gene TRBJ2-7; 7 nucleotides agree with TRBD1. CDR3 length: 15 amino acids. Germline CDR1 MNHEY, CDR2 SVGAGI. Trimming took 5 bases from V and 0 from J; bases not matched to a gene: 7. In nucleotides, the CDR3 is TGTGCCAGCAGTCCGAACGACAGGGTCTCCTACGAGCAGTACTTC. Translating it yields CASSPNDRVSYEQYF.